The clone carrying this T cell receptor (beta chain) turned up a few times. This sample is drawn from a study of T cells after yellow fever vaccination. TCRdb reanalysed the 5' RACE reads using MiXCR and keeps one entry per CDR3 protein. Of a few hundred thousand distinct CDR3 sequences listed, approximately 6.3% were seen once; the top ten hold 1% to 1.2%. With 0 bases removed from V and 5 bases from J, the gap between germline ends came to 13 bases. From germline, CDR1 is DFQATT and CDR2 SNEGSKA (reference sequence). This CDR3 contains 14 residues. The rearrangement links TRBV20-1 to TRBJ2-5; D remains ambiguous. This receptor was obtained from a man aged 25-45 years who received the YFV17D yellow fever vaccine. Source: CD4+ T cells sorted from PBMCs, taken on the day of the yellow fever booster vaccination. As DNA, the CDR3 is TGCAGTGCTAGAGATTTCGGATTTCTGGAGACCCAGTACTTC. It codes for CSARDFGFLETQYF.